The 8 T cell receptor beta chains reported below all come from one sample, sequenced in a study of early T cells in non-severe SARS-CoV-2 infection. TCRdb re-called the 5' RACE reads through MiXCR, storing one row per CDR3 protein. The sample includes 50,000 to 70,000 distinct CDR3 sequences, 8% to 9% seen only once; the top ten take roughly a sixth. The sample consisted of whole blood. These receptors were taken from an adult who was a healthcare worker with PCR-confirmed SARS-CoV-2 infection or an uninfected control (not recorded which).

The V gene is TRBV2, the J gene TRBJ2-2, with a weak D call TRBD1 (6 bases). Trimming took 2 bases from V and 4 from J, leaving 11 bases between them. Germline V gene data show CDR1 as SNHLY and CDR2 as FYNNEI. This CDR3 comprises 15 residues. This CDR3 reads CASSERQVATGELFF. The CDR3 DNA reads TGTGCCAGCAGTGAACGACAGGTGGCCACCGGGGAGCTGTTTTTT. The whole variable domain, remainder taken from reference TRBV2 and TRBJ2-2, is EPEVTQTPSHQVTQMGQEVILRCVPISNHLYFYWYRQILGQKVEFLVSFYNNEISEKSEIFDDQFSVERPDGSNFTLKIRSTKLEDSAMYFCASSERQVATGELFFGEGSRLTVL.

This clonotype was seen at least ten times. The rearrangement joins TRBV3-1 to TRBJ2-5; 11 nucleotides line up with TRBD2. J was trimmed by 2 bases and V by 4 bases; bases with no gene match: 3. Germline V gene data show CDR1 as LGHDT and CDR2 as YNNKEL (reference sequence). CDR3 length: 15 amino acids. CDR3 amino acids: CASSRGTSGQETQYF. CDR3 in DNA: TGTGCCAGCAGCCGCGGGACTAGCGGACAAGAGACCCAGTACTTC.

At least ten counts were recorded for this clonotype. This sequence joins TRBV4-3 and TRBJ1-2; D might be TRBD1 (5 bases). Germline CDR1 reads LGHNA; CDR2 reads YSLEER. Trimming shortened V by 6 bases and J by 8 bases, and 16 bases separated the two germline ends. The CDR3 contains 13 residues. The CDR3 protein is CASSVGGARGYTF. The CDR3 region has the DNA TGCGCCAGCAGTGTCGGAGGGGCGCGGGGCTACACCTTC.

This rearrangement joins TRBV5-1 to TRBJ1-2; TRBD1 might be the D (6 bases). Trimming cost V 3 bases and J 0 bases, with 12 bases left between them. Germline V CDR1 and CDR2: SGHRS, YFSETQ. The CDR3 extends over 15 amino acids. The CDR3 region has the DNA TGCGCCAGCAGCTCGGCGGGGGGCGCTAACTATGGCTACACCTTC. The encoded protein is CASSSAGGANYGYTF. The variable domain in full, completed from reference TRBV5-1 and TRBJ1-2, reads KAGVTQTPRYLIKTRGQQVTLSCSPISGHRSVSWYQQTPGQGLQFLFEYFSETQRNKGNFPGRFSGRQFSNSRSEMNVSTLELGDSALYLCASSSAGGANYGYTFGSGTRLTVV.

This clonotype appeared a few times. In nucleotides, the CDR3 is TGTGCCAGCAGGAGAGGGGGGACTGAAGCTTTCTTT. Its translation: CASRRGGTEAFF. This chain links TRBV27 with TRBJ1-1, with D perhaps matching TRBD1 (6 bases). V was shortened by 6 bases and J by 5 bases, with 10 bases between the two germline ends. The CDR3 spans 12 residues. The germline CDR1 and CDR2 sequences are MNHEY and SMNVEV (reference sequence).

This clonotype was seen repeatedly, ten times or more. The chain has TRBV5-1 and TRBJ2-1; the match to TRBD2 covers 8 bases. Trimming at V came to 1 base and at J to 5 bases, leaving 8 bases not matched to a gene. Germline loops: CDR1 SGHRS, CDR2 YFSETQ. The CDR3 totals 16 residues. CDR3 region: CASSLSAGGLHNEQFF. The CDR3 DNA is TGCGCCAGCAGCTTGTCGGCGGGAGGCCTCCACAATGAGCAGTTCTTC.

This chain joins TRBV9 and TRBJ1-5; D unclear. The V end lost 4 bases, the J end lost 4 bases, and 15 bases lay between the germline ends. CDR3 size: 15 residues. Germline loops: CDR1 SGDLS, CDR2 YYNGEE. In nucleotides, the CDR3 is TGTGCCAGCAGCCCCGAGCCGCGCGAGAATCAGCCCCAGCATTTT. Its translation is CASSPEPRENQPQHF. The full variable domain, in which reference TRBV9 and TRBJ1-5 provide the parts outside the CDR3, is DSGVTQTPKHLITATGQRVTLRCSPRSGDLSVYWYQQSLDQGLQFLIQYYNGEERAKGNILERFSAQQFPDLHSELNLSSLELGDSALYFCASSPEPRENQPQHFGDGTRLSIL.

This clonotype was seen repeatedly, ten times or more. The chain combines TRBV12-3 or TRBV12-4 with TRBJ1-4; no reliable D call. The V gene lost 6 bases and the J gene lost 7 bases, with 9 bases spanning the gap. The CDR3 spans 12 residues. This CDR3 reads CASSFKPEKLFF. In DNA form, the CDR3 reads TGTGCCAGCAGCTTTAAACCTGAAAAACTGTTTTTT.